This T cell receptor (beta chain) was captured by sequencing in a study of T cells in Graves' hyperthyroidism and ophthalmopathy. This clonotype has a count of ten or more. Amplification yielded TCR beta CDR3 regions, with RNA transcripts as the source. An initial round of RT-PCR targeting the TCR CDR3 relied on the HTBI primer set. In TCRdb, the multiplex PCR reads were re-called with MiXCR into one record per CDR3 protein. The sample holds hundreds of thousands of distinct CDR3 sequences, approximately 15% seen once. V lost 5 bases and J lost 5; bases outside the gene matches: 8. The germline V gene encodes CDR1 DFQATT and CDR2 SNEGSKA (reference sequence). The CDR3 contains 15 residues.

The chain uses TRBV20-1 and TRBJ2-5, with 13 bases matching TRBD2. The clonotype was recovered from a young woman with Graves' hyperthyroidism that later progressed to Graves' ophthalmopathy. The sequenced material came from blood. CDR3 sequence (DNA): TGCAGTGCTCCAGGGGGGACTAGCGGGATTGAGACCCAGTACTTC. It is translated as CSAPGGTSGIETQYF.